Sequencing of this T cell receptor beta chain was carried out in a study of shared clonotypes between healthy human individuals. Background on the study: A few men and a couple of women, aged 18 to 49, were donors.

This clone was detected only once. Antigen unknown. Findings and limits, study-wide: Clonotype sharing among the donors was expected to vary with sequencing depth.

The CDR3 covers 15 residues. Germline trimming cut 4 bases from V and 6 bases from J; bases unmatched to any gene: 9. CDR1 KGHSH and CDR2 LQKENI come from the germline V gene. Assay used: immunoSEQ multiplex PCR; TCRdb lists only in-frame clones, some missing. Of around 1,100,000 clones in the sample, about 72% were seen once. Sequencing was performed on memory CD4+ T cells from PBMCs. The sample's subset: CD45RA-negative fraction. J is TRBJ1-5 and V is TRBV18; 7 positions match TRBD1. The receptor's source is a man aged 18 to 30 in good health. Some clones in this sample may be carry-over from other donors' samples. The CDR3 here is CASSRGGQGGQPQHF. The CDR3 DNA sequence: TGTGCCAGCTCACGAGGAGGGCAGGGGGGTCAGCCCCAGCATTTT.